Each of the 23 T cell receptor beta chains below was sequenced from the same sample in a study of blood T cells in healthy people across ages (dated by TCRdb to 2015 to 2017). The method was 5' RACE. Sequenced using an Illumina HiSeq 2500. A second PCR of roughly 7 to 12 cycles was run with a J-beta primer mix and a sample-barcoded 5' primer. In TCRdb, the public reads were trimmed at Q25 with fastp and aligned with MiXCR, with productive beta chains retained. Each entry is one CDR3 protein sequence, shown with its most common DNA and genes. Recorded for this sample are around 1,500,000 distinct CDR3 sequences; roughly 30% of them occurred a single time. The ten largest clones take up 7.7% of the sample. Input material: blood. The receptors were gathered from a woman younger than 45 in good health.

The V call is TRBV3-1, the J call TRBJ2-7; no reliable D call. This CDR3 contains 16 residues. Germline V gene sequence: CDR1 LGHDT, CDR2 YNNKEL (reference sequence). Trimming pared 0 bases from V and 5 bases from J, leaving 17 bases between. The CDR3 bases are TGTGCCAGCAGCCAAGACAGCCCAGCGCCCTCGGACGAGCAGTACTTC. This translates into CASSQDSPAPSDEQYF.

The chain recombines TRBV27 with TRBJ2-7; TRBD2 matches 16 bases. The germline CDR1 and CDR2 sequences are MNHEY and SMNVEV (reference sequence). CDR3 length: 15 amino acids. J lost 5 bases, V lost 6 bases, and 4 bases had no gene match. The CDR3, as DNA: TGTGCCAGCAGCAGAGGGACTAGCGGGAGGGACGAGCAGTACTTC. Translation: CASSRGTSGRDEQYF.

V and J are TRBV7-9 and TRBJ2-1; 10 bases fit TRBD2. V gave up 5 bases and J gave up 3 bases; unmatched junction bases: 10. The CDR3 has 17 residues. Germline lookup yields CDR1 SEHNR and CDR2 FQNEAQ (reference sequence). CDR3 nucleotide sequence: TGTGCCAGCAGCGACGGTCTAGCGGGAGTTGGCTACAATGAGCAGTTCTTC. Amino acids: CASSDGLAGVGYNEQFF. The full variable domain, rest sourced from reference TRBV7-9 and TRBJ2-1, is DTGVSQNPRHKITKRGQNVTFRCDPISEHNRLYWYRQTLGQGPEFLTYFQNEAQLEKSRLLSDRFSAERPKGSFSTLEIQRTEQGDSAMYLCASSDGLAGVGYNEQFFGPGTRLTVL.

The chain combines TRBV9 with TRBJ2-7, with 11 positions matching TRBD1. The CDR3 is 15 amino acids. The trim removed 4 bases at V and 3 bases at J, leaving 6 bases unmatched. Germline CDR1 reads SGDLS; CDR2 reads YYNGEE. The CDR3 DNA sequence: TGTGCCAGCAGCCCGGGGGACAGGGGGTTCTACGAGCAGTACTTC. The encoded protein is CASSPGDRGFYEQYF.

The CDR3: CASSQDVARQVSTEAFF. CDR3 sequence (DNA): TGCGCCAGCAGCCAAGACGTTGCTAGACAGGTTAGCACTGAAGCTTTCTTT. The chain employs TRBV4-3 and TRBJ1-1, with D perhaps matching TRBD1 (6 bases). Germline V gives CDR1 LGHNA, CDR2 YSLEER. Deletions cut 0 bases from V and 4 bases from J, with 18 bases between. The length of the CDR3 is 17 residues.

This clonotype was detected once. Compared with germline, one end of the junction differs, possibly owing to a read error. V and J are TRBV5-1 and TRBJ2-5; D uncertain. Per the germline V gene, CDR1 is SGHRS and CDR2 is YFSETQ. CDR3 length: 14 amino acids. The DNA for the CDR3 is TGCGCCAACAGCTTTGGACCCTCCAAGGAGACCCAGTACTTC. It translates to CANSFGPSKETQYF.

This sequence joins TRBV11-2 and TRBJ1-5; D unresolved. The CDR3 has 13 residues. V shed 3 bases and J shed 4 bases, with 7 bases lying between them. The germline gives CDR1 SGHAT, CDR2 FQNNGV. CDR3 coding DNA: TGTGCCAGCAGCTTTGGTTTTAATCAGCCCCAGCATTTT. Amino acid sequence: CASSFGFNQPQHF.

The CDR3 loop is CSARDRGTDYGYTF. The CDR3 region has the DNA TGCAGTGCTAGAGATCGCGGGACCGATTATGGCTACACCTTC. This rearrangement joins TRBV20-1 to TRBJ1-2; maybe TRBD1 (5 bases). CDR1 is DFQATT and CDR2 is SNEGSKA in the germline V gene (reference sequence). The CDR3 has 14 amino acids. Between the trimmed V and J ends, which lost 0 bases and 5 bases, there was a span of 13 bases.

CDR3 amino acids: CASSLGGLAGDEQFF. CDR3 DNA: TGTGCCAGCAGCTTAGGGGGACTAGCGGGGGATGAGCAGTTCTTC. The V call is TRBV7-9, the J call TRBJ2-1; TRBD2 aligns across 14 bases. With 1 base clipped from V and 8 bases from J, the junction kept 1 base outside the gene matches. CDR1 SEHNR and CDR2 FQNEAQ come from the germline V gene (reference sequence). This CDR3 is 15 amino acids long.

The chain is built from TRBV3-1 and TRBJ2-7; D remains unclear. The CDR3 runs to 12 residues. Looked up from germline, CDR1 is LGHDT and CDR2 is YNNKEL (reference sequence). V was cut by 1 base and J by 4 bases, with 5 bases left in between. DNA of the CDR3: TGTGCCAGCAGCCAAGTGAGGTACGAGCAGTACTTC. Translation: CASSQVRYEQYF.

This clonotype showed up just a few times. The V call is TRBV11-2, the J call TRBJ2-5; 8 bases fit TRBD2. CDR1 and CDR2 (germline): SGHAT, FQNNGV. V lost 5 bases and J lost 5; bases outside the gene matches: 10. The CDR3 extends over 15 amino acids. CDR3 DNA sequence: TGTGCCAGCAGCGGGACTAGGAGAATGGGGGAGACCCAGTACTTC. Translating it yields CASSGTRRMGETQYF.

This clonotype was picked up a small number of times. This chain links TRBV11-2 with TRBJ2-3; 7 bases fit TRBD1. With 6 bases clipped from V and 0 bases from J, the junction kept 9 bases outside the gene matches. In germline, CDR1 is SGHAT, CDR2 FQNNGV. The CDR3 sequence is 16 residues long. CDR3 sequence reads: CASSLYRGQSTDTQYF. The CDR3 nucleotides are TGTGCCAGCAGTCTCTACAGGGGACAGAGCACAGATACGCAGTATTTT.

This clonotype was seen a few times. V and J are TRBV6-1 and TRBJ2-1, with D tentatively TRBD1 (5 bases). Germline values: CDR1 MNHNS, CDR2 SASEGT. Between the trimmed V and J ends, which lost 2 bases and 4 bases, there was a span of 12 bases. The CDR3 is made up of 15 amino acids. CDR3 region: CASSEYDRKYNEQFF. CDR3 DNA: TGTGCCAGCAGTGAATATGACAGAAAATACAATGAGCAGTTCTTC.

In this sample, this clonotype turned up a few times. This sequence joins TRBV5-1 and TRBJ2-7; D might be TRBD1 (6 bases). Germline V gene data show CDR1 as SGHRS and CDR2 as YFSETQ. The V and J ends lost 5 bases and 7 bases respectively, with 16 bases between them. CDR3 length: 13 residues. CDR3: CASRLAGAREQYF. CDR3 DNA sequence: TGCGCCAGCAGATTAGCAGGGGCGAGGGAGCAGTACTTC.

To note about this clonotype: Sequence at one end of the junction differs from germline and may be a read error. The chain has TRBV10-1 and TRBJ2-5; D tentatively fits TRBD1 or TRBD2 (7 bases each). From germline, CDR1 is WNHNN and CDR2 SYGVQD (reference sequence). The CDR3 spans 16 residues. CDR3 nucleotides: TGCGTCAGCAGTGAGAGCGGGAAGGGGGCAGGAGAGACCCAGTACTTC. This codes for CVSSESGKGAGETQYF.

This clonotype was seen only a few times. The rearrangement links TRBV12-3 or TRBV12-4 to TRBJ1-3, with TRBD1 matching 7 bases. J gave up 0 bases and V 8 bases, and 1 base lay outside the gene matches. The CDR3 covers 13 residues. For the CDR3, the DNA is TGTGCCAGCGACAGGGCCTCTGGAAACACCATATATTTT. This encodes CASDRASGNTIYF.

V usage is TRBV20-1 and J usage is TRBJ2-1, with TRBD1 matching 7 bases. The trim removed 6 bases at V and 3 bases at J, leaving 5 bases unmatched. The germline CDR1 and CDR2 sequences are DFQATT and SNEGSKA (reference sequence). This CDR3 spans 13 amino acids. DNA of the CDR3: TGCAGTGCGCAGGGGGACCGCTACAATGAGCAGTTCTTC. It translates to CSAQGDRYNEQFF.

This clonotype was counted only a few times. The rearrangement uses TRBV28 and TRBJ2-2; D unresolved. The germline V gene has CDR1 MDHEN and CDR2 SYDVKM. V lost 1 base, J lost 4 bases, and 4 bases lay in between. CDR3 size: 13 residues. This CDR3 is CASSLYSTGELFF. The CDR3, as DNA: TGTGCCAGCAGTTTATACAGCACCGGGGAGCTGTTTTTT.

Concerning this clonotype itself: Germline is not matched at one junction end, which may reflect a read error. The chain combines TRBV6-4 with TRBJ2-5; 14 positions agree with TRBD2. CDR3 length: 19 residues. Germline CDR1 MRHNA, CDR2 SNTAGT. CDR3 bases: TGCGCCAGCAGCCACCCCCCAAGACCGGGACTAGCGGGAGTAGAGACCCAGTACTTC. Its translation is CASSHPPRPGLAGVETQYF.

This sequence joins TRBV12-3 or TRBV12-4 and TRBJ1-1; no clear D gene. Trimming stripped 3 bases from V and 4 bases from J, with 12 bases between. The CDR3 is 14 amino acids. CDR3 in DNA: TGTGCCAGCAGTTTGGCCCCTCCCGGCACTGAAGCTTTCTTT. Translating it yields CASSLAPPGTEAFF.

This clonotype turned up a few times. V gene TRBV10-1 combines with J gene TRBJ2-6; the D is unclear. The CDR3 consists of 14 residues. V was shortened by 7 bases and J by 1 base, with 8 bases between the two germline ends. Germline assignment: CDR1 WNHNN and CDR2 SYGVQD (reference sequence). The CDR3 DNA sequence: TGCGCCAGCAAACTTGGTTCTGGGGCCAACGTCCTGACTTTC. Residues: CASKLGSGANVLTF.

Only a few counts were recorded for this clonotype. The rearrangement joins TRBV7-2 to TRBJ2-7, with D hard to call. Germline V lookup: CDR1 SGHTA, CDR2 FQGNSA. The germline V and J ends were trimmed by 5 bases and 5 bases, with 16 bases remaining between them. CDR3 length equals 14 residues. CDR3 sequence: CASSPGPRLNEQYF. The CDR3 DNA follows: TGTGCCAGCAGCCCCGGACCACGCTTGAACGAGCAGTACTTC.

The J gene is TRBJ1-2, the V gene TRBV18, with D hard to call. CDR1 is KGHSH and CDR2 is LQKENI in the germline V gene. Trimming shortened V by 2 bases and J by 5 bases, and 9 bases separated the two germline ends. This CDR3 has 13 residues. CDR3 nucleotide sequence: TGTGCCAGCTCACCAGTTACACAGTATGGCTACACCTTC. This encodes CASSPVTQYGYTF.